This T cell receptor (beta chain) was obtained from a study of breast tumors, draining lymph nodes, adjacent tissues. Broader study findings: The lymph node origin of tumor T cells was framed as consistent with a hypothesis, not demonstrated. Compared with lymph nodes, tumors were less diverse; compared with nontumor tissue, more. Luminal-like breast cancer showed significantly greater tumor-nontumor repertoire similarity than basal-like breast cancer did. Most tumor T cells seemingly derive from lymph node, then expand in tumor.

Samples came from axillary lymph nodes draining the breast cancer. MiXCR, applied by TCRdb to the multiplex PCR reads, yields one record per CDR3 protein. The table includes about 230,000 distinct CDR3 sequences, roughly 30% detected once. CDR3 length equals 13 residues. Trimming removed 11 bases at V and 8 bases at J, with 19 bases between. Germline loops: CDR1 MNHEY, CDR2 SMNVEV (reference sequence). Concerning this clonotype itself: As yet, its antigen is unknown.

The clonotype comes from a female donor with breast cancer. Some clones in this sample may be carry-over from other donors' samples. Sequencing input: axillary lymph node tissue. The chain combines TRBV27 with TRBJ2-1, with D tentatively TRBD2 (5 bases). The DNA of the CDR3 is TGTGCCGGCCAGGAGCGGAGATTGGATGAGCAGTTCTTC. Translated: CAGQERRLDEQFF.